A single sample is the source of the 19 T cell receptor beta chains below, sequenced in a study of cytomegalovirus exposure and HLA in healthy donors. Libraries were prepared by immunoSEQ multiplex PCR; TCRdb keeps only in-frame clonotypes and omits some of them. This sample yields over 150,000 clones, of which about 90% are seen a single time; around a tenth belongs to the top ten. The sequenced material came from PBMCs. Receptors originate from a woman younger than 35 in good health and CMV-seropositive.

The chain joins TRBV29-1 to TRBJ1-5; D not resolved. The germline V gene has CDR1 SQVTM and CDR2 ANQGSEA. Trimming pared 6 bases from V and 1 base from J, leaving 13 bases between. There are 14 residues in the CDR3. The CDR3 region is CSVRPGGSNQPQHF. The CDR3 DNA reads TGCAGCGTGAGGCCGGGAGGCAGCAATCAGCCCCAGCATTTT.

V usage is TRBV11-2 and J usage is TRBJ2-3; 8 nucleotides line up with TRBD2. This CDR3 is 15 amino acids long. Germline trimming cut 4 bases from V and 4 bases from J; bases unmatched to any gene: 7. Germline V CDR1 and CDR2: SGHAT, FQNNGV. The CDR3 spells CASSSSGSSPDTQYF. CDR3 DNA: TGTGCCAGCAGCTCGAGCGGGAGCTCCCCAGATACGCAGTATTTT.

The V gene is TRBV14, the J gene TRBJ2-5; D may be TRBD2 (6 bases). With 4 bases removed from V and 5 bases from J, the gap between germline ends came to 11 bases. Germline loops: CDR1 SGHDN, CDR2 FVKESK. CDR3 length: 13 residues. CDR3 DNA sequence: TGTGCCAGCAGCCGCGGGGCGCGGGAGACCCAGTACTTC. Translating it yields CASSRGARETQYF.

The V and J genes are TRBV7-2 and TRBJ2-7; TRBD2 agrees at 8 bases. Germline V lookup: CDR1 SGHTA, CDR2 FQGNSA. The junction had 9 bases not matched to a gene; V was cut back by 5 bases and J by 6 bases. The CDR3 spans 14 residues. The CDR3 is CASSPPGTRVEQYF. The CDR3 nucleotides read TGTGCCAGCAGCCCTCCCGGGACTAGGGTCGAGCAGTACTTC.

The V gene is TRBV5-1, the J gene TRBJ2-1; D uncertain. Germline CDR1 and CDR2: SGHRS and YFSETQ. This CDR3 contains 16 residues. Between the trimmed V and J ends, which lost 3 bases and 9 bases, there was a span of 22 bases. In DNA, the CDR3 is TGCGCCAGCAGCTCCACTGGGTCACAAATAGCTAGTGAGCAGTTCTTC. Translation: CASSSTGSQIASEQFF.

The rearrangement uses TRBV2 and TRBJ1-3, with D possibly being TRBD1 (5 bases). The ends were cut back, 8 bases at V and 3 bases at J, with 14 bases in the middle. In germline, CDR1 is SNHLY, CDR2 FYNNEI. The CDR3 consists of 14 residues. DNA for the CDR3: TGTGCCAGCCTATCCGGGACTCATGGAAACACCATATATTTT. The encoded protein is CASLSGTHGNTIYF.

This rearrangement joins TRBV27 to TRBJ2-7, with 11 bases fitting TRBD2. V lost 6 bases and J lost 6; bases outside the gene matches: 4. The CDR3 runs 13 residues. CDR1 MNHEY and CDR2 SMNVEV come from the germline V gene (reference sequence). CDR3 region: CASSPGTSGEQYF. CDR3 bases: TGTGCCAGCAGCCCAGGGACTAGCGGCGAGCAGTACTTC.

The rearrangement links TRBV29-1 to TRBJ2-1, with D possibly matching TRBD1 (6 bases). Trimming stripped 6 bases from V and 7 bases from J, with 25 bases between. This CDR3 has 16 residues. The germline V gene has CDR1 SQVTM and CDR2 ANQGSEA. CDR3 amino acids: CSVYFSVARTVNEQFF. CDR3 in DNA: TGCAGCGTATATTTTTCTGTGGCCAGGACAGTGAATGAGCAGTTCTTC.

Here the CDR3 DNA reads TGTGCCAGCAGTGAAGGTACAGGGAACTTCTATGGCTACACCTTC. It encodes CASSEGTGNFYGYTF. The chain combines TRBV6-1 with TRBJ1-2; TRBD1 might be the D (6 bases). The length of the CDR3 is 15 residues. Trimming took off 1 base at V and 4 bases at J, with 13 bases between the two ends. Looked up from germline, CDR1 is MNHNS and CDR2 is SASEGT.

The CDR3 DNA reads TGTGCCAGTAGTCCTAGTCTCTACAATGAGCAGTTCTTC. It specifies CASSPSLYNEQFF. The rearrangement links TRBV19 to TRBJ2-1; no firm D call. Germline CDR1 and CDR2: LNHDA and SQIVND (reference sequence). V lost 5 bases and J lost 3, with 8 bases in between. The CDR3 covers 13 residues.

This clone was counted once. V and J are TRBV2 and TRBJ2-1; TRBD2 agrees at 10 bases. The length of the CDR3 is 14 residues. The germline CDR1 and CDR2 sequences are SNHLY and FYNNEI. V trimming: 4 bases; J trimming: 5 bases; junction bases outside the gene matches: 2. The CDR3 loop reads CASSVLAGDNEQFF. The CDR3, as DNA: TGTGCCAGCAGTGTTCTAGCGGGGGACAATGAGCAGTTCTTC.

The CDR3: CASELSSYNEQFF. The CDR3 DNA reads TGTGCCAGCGAACTAAGCTCCTACAATGAGCAGTTCTTC. The rearrangement uses TRBV6-6 and TRBJ2-1; D remains ambiguous. CDR1 is MNHNY and CDR2 is SVGAGI in the germline V gene (reference sequence). CDR3 length: 13 amino acids. V was shortened by 8 bases and J by 0 bases, with 8 bases between the two germline ends.

The chain joins TRBV6-5 to TRBJ2-4; D ambiguous. This CDR3 has 15 amino acids. Germline CDR1 MNHEY, CDR2 SVGAGI. V lost 5 bases to trimming and J lost 0 bases, with 11 bases between them. The CDR3 spells CASSPPGLAKNIQYF. The CDR3 nucleotides read TGTGCCAGCAGTCCCCCGGGTCTAGCCAAAAACATTCAGTACTTC.

The rearrangement links TRBV28 to TRBJ2-5; D uncertain. The V end was cut by 4 bases, the J end by 0 bases, with 15 bases between. Germline V gene sequence: CDR1 MDHEN, CDR2 SYDVKM. This CDR3 has 16 residues. In DNA, the CDR3 is TGTGCCAGCAGTTCCAACCGACTCGAGTACCAAGAGACCCAGTACTTC. It encodes CASSSNRLEYQETQYF.

The CDR3 DNA reads as TGTGCCTGGAGTCGGCGGCGGGAGGGCACAGATACGCAGTATTTT. Translation gives CAWSRRREGTDTQYF. The rearrangement links TRBV30 to TRBJ2-3; 8 bases line up with TRBD2. The trim removed 2 bases at V and 1 base at J, leaving 5 bases unmatched. The germline CDR1 and CDR2 sequences are GTSNPN and SVGIG (reference sequence). The CDR3 length is 15 residues.

The CDR3 coding sequence is TGCGCCAGCAGCTTGGAGAGGGTAGGCTACACCTTC. Amino acid sequence: CASSLERVGYTF. The chain has TRBV5-1 and TRBJ1-2; D is unresolved. The CDR3 runs to 12 residues. CDR1 is SGHRS and CDR2 is YFSETQ in the germline V gene. Trimming cost V 0 bases and J 8 bases, with 8 bases left between them.

This chain joins TRBV6-6 and TRBJ1-3, with TRBD1 as a possible D gene (6 bases). V lost 10 bases and J 7 bases, leaving 20 bases between the germline ends. CDR3 length: 14 residues. Germline CDR1 and CDR2: MNHNY and SVGAGI (reference sequence). CDR3 sequence (DNA): TGTGCCACCAAGGGCTCAGGGGAGGGTAACACCATATATTTT. Residues: CATKGSGEGNTIYF.

The chain uses TRBV6-5 and TRBJ2-7, with D maybe TRBD2 (5 bases). Germline V CDR1 and CDR2: MNHEY, SVGAGI. The CDR3 runs to 15 residues. V shed 0 bases and J shed 4 bases, with 13 bases lying between them. CDR3 DNA: TGTGCCAGCAGTTACTCTTCGGGCGGGCGTTACGAGCAGTACTTC. This translates into CASSYSSGGRYEQYF.

This rearrangement joins TRBV6-5 to TRBJ1-1; TRBD1 agrees at 7 bases. The V and J ends lost 4 bases and 9 bases, in that order; junction bases with no gene match: 8. This CDR3 is 13 amino acids long. From germline, CDR1 is MNHEY and CDR2 SVGAGI. CDR3 DNA: TGTGCCAGCAGTTTTAATCCGGGACAGCAAGCTTTCTTT. Translation: CASSFNPGQQAFF.